This TCR beta chain was captured by sequencing in a study of prognosis after radiotherapy for stage I lung cancer. Collection of peripheral blood, in a volume of six milliliters, was performed at each of two time points. The germline V gene encodes CDR1 SGHRS and CDR2 YFSETQ. Losses at the gene ends were 4 bases for V and 4 bases for J; bases not matched to a gene: 10. CDR3 size: 15 residues. Two rounds of multiplex PCR amplified TCR beta CDR3 from genomic DNA. Primers (each specific to one TRBV or TRBJ gene) were used in first-round PCR. TCRdb re-called the multiplex PCR reads with MiXCR, one entry per CDR3 protein. The data hold under 15,000 distinct CDR3 sequences, with nearly 55% observed a single time.

The material sequenced was PBMCs, taken before or after stereotactic body radiation therapy (not recorded which). This sequence joins TRBV5-1 and TRBJ1-2; TRBD1 matches 7 bases. The TCR originated in a donor over 45 with non-small cell lung cancer. Written as DNA, the CDR3 is TGCGCCAGCAGCAGGGACAGCACAAGGTCCTATGGCTACACCTTC. Protein: CASSRDSTRSYGYTF.